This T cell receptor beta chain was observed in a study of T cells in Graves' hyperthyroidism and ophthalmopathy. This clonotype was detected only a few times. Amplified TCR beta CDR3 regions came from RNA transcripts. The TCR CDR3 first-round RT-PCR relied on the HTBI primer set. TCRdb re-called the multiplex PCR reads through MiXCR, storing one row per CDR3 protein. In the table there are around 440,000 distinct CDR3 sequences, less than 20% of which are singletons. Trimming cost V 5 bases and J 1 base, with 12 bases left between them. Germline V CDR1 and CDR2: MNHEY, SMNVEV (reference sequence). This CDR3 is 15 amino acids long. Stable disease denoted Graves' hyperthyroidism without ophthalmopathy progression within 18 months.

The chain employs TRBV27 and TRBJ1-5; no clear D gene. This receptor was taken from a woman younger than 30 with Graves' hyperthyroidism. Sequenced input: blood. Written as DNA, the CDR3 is TGTGCCAGCAGTACCCGGCTGTGGAGCAATCAGCCCCAGCATTTT. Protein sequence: CASSTRLWSNQPQHF.